Detailed here is one T cell receptor beta chain. Its antigen is currently unknown. The germline V gene encodes CDR1 KGHSH and CDR2 LQKENI. The CDR3 extends over 14 amino acids. The method was immunoSEQ multiplex PCR; TCRdb's version includes in-frame clones alone and lacks a portion of them. This repertoire shows around 93,000 clones, around nine tenths found once; its top ten account for around 1.6%. The entry originates in a study of OX40 agonist ivuxolimab in advanced cancers. The study sampled blood at baseline, cycle 4 day 1, and cycle 7 day 1. Whole-study results and caveats: CD8+ T cells showed, on average, more clonal expansion than CD4+ cells. Within 6 weeks, CD4+ and CD8+ blood T cells expanded clonally at 0.1 to 3.0 mg/kg.

V and J are TRBV18 and TRBJ1-5, with 7 bases that match TRBD1. This specimen was CD4+ or CD8+ T cells sorted from blood, taken in a trial of the OX40 agonist ivuxolimab. This clonotype was obtained from an adult with an advanced solid tumor such as melanoma, head and neck, liver or kidney cancer. CDR3 in DNA: TGTGAACTGGTACAGGGGTATAGCAATCAGCCCCAGCATTTT. It yields the protein CELVQGYSNQPQHF.